The clone carrying this T cell receptor beta chain was counted once. No antigen is known for it. The data derive from a study of T cell repertoires in ileal Crohn's disease. The CDR3 sequence is 9 residues long. Germline V gives CDR1 SSHAT, CDR2 FNYEAQ (reference sequence). General study results and limits: Within the first postoperative year, endoscopy came at median approximately 6.3 months. Clonal expansions were more frequent in active smokers than non-smokers at surgery.

Sequencing used immunoSEQ multiplex PCR; TCRdb keeps in-frame clones, though not all of them. The data show 3,500 to 5,000 clones, about 78% seen once. Time point described: neoterminal ileum biopsy at postoperative endoscopy, about 6 months after surgery. V gene TRBV7-7 combines with J gene TRBJ1-2, with D uncertain. The sample comprised ileal tissue. The receptor's source is an adult with Crohn's disease. The DNA of the CDR3 is TGTGCTAGTAACTATGGCTACACCTTC. Protein sequence: CASNYGYTF.